Listed below are T cell receptor beta chains from one sample, sequenced in a study of shared clonotypes between healthy human individuals. Sequenced by immunoSEQ multiplex PCR; TCRdb stores in-frame clones only, minus some. Of about 2.4 million clones listed, approximately 94% are singletons. The sequenced material came from naive CD4+ T cells from PBMCs. The receptors originated from a man between 18 and 35 years old in good health. Some clones in this sample may be carry-over from other donors' samples. The CDR3 runs from the conserved cysteine through the conserved F or W. D genes are given only for firm matches.

j_call: TRBJ1-5; v_call: TRBV18; d_call: -; cdr3_nt: TGTGCCAGCTCACCAACGGGAGACCTTGGGGCCCAGCATTTT; cdr3_aa: CASSPTGDLGAQHF
j_call: TRBJ2-1; v_call: TRBV5-1; d_call: TRBD2; cdr3_nt: TGCGCCAGCAGCCCCCTGGCCATGACTAGCGGGAGGAACAATGAGCAGTTCTTC; cdr3_aa: CASSPLAMTSGRNNEQFF
j_call: TRBJ2-7; v_call: TRBV4-2; d_call: -; cdr3_nt: TGTGCCAGCAGCCAAGACTGGGCGGCCACCTACGAGCAGTACTTC; cdr3_aa: CASSQDWAATYEQYF
j_call: TRBJ2-6; v_call: TRBV7-2; d_call: -; cdr3_nt: TGTGCCAGCAGCAGGCGCTCTGGGGCCAACGTCCTGACTTTC; cdr3_aa: CASSRRSGANVLTF
j_call: TRBJ2-1; v_call: TRBV6-6; d_call: -; cdr3_nt: TGTGCCAGCAGTCCCGGGACTTCCCGGGGCAATGAGCAGTTCTTC; cdr3_aa: CASSPGTSRGNEQFF
j_call: TRBJ1-5; v_call: TRBV19; d_call: -; cdr3_nt: TGTGCCAGTAGCGTGACAGATCAGCCCCAGCATTTT; cdr3_aa: CASSVTDQPQHF
j_call: TRBJ1-1; v_call: TRBV7-9; d_call: -; cdr3_nt: TGTGCCAGCAGCCCCGGCGTCCTGGAAGCTTTCTTT; cdr3_aa: CASSPGVLEAFF
j_call: TRBJ1-5; v_call: TRBV7-9; d_call: -; cdr3_nt: TGTGCCAGCAGCTTAGGGGTAGGTCTGGGCAATCAGCCCCAGCATTTT; cdr3_aa: CASSLGVGLGNQPQHF
j_call: TRBJ2-6; v_call: TRBV4-1; d_call: -; cdr3_nt: TGCGCCAGCAGCCAAGGGACATTAACGAGGGGGGCCAACGTCCTGACTTTC; cdr3_aa: CASSQGTLTRGANVLTF
j_call: TRBJ2-4; v_call: TRBV6-6; d_call: -; cdr3_nt: TGTGCCAGCAGTTTTACAGGGAGGGAAAACATTCAGTACTTC; cdr3_aa: CASSFTGRENIQYF
j_call: TRBJ1-2; v_call: TRBV28; d_call: -; cdr3_nt: TGTGCCAGCTTCGACGGGGGGGGTTCCTATGGCTACACCTTC; cdr3_aa: CASFDGGGSYGYTF
j_call: TRBJ2-2; v_call: TRBV11-3; d_call: -; cdr3_nt: TGTGCCAGCAGCCCGGGGGATACCAACACCGGGGAGCTGTTTTTT; cdr3_aa: CASSPGDTNTGELFF
j_call: TRBJ2-7; v_call: TRBV21-1; d_call: -; cdr3_nt: TGTGCCAGCACCCCAGGTTCCTACGAGCAGTACTTC; cdr3_aa: CASTPGSYEQYF
j_call: TRBJ2-3; v_call: TRBV7-9; d_call: -; cdr3_nt: TGTGCCAGCAGCTTCGGCGGTCCTAGCACAGATACGCAGTATTTT; cdr3_aa: CASSFGGPSTDTQYF
j_call: TRBJ2-7; v_call: TRBV7-9; d_call: TRBD1; cdr3_nt: TGTGCCAGCAGCCCCGAAGGGGGCCCCTACGAGCAGTACTTC; cdr3_aa: CASSPEGGPYEQYF
j_call: TRBJ1-5; v_call: TRBV28; d_call: -; cdr3_nt: TGTGCCACCGGGAGAGGGTACAATCAGCCCCAGCATTTT; cdr3_aa: CATGRGYNQPQHF
j_call: TRBJ2-7; v_call: TRBV7-3; d_call: TRBD1; cdr3_nt: TGTGCCAGCAGCTCGCTACAGGGGGTCTACGAGCAGTACTTC; cdr3_aa: CASSSLQGVYEQYF
j_call: TRBJ2-7; v_call: TRBV18; d_call: TRBD1; cdr3_nt: TGTGCCAGCTCACCACCGCGACAGGGGACCGGGGAGCAGTACTTC; cdr3_aa: CASSPPRQGTGEQYF
j_call: TRBJ2-3; v_call: TRBV6-5; d_call: TRBD2; cdr3_nt: TGTGCCAGCCGGGAGGACTTTAGCACAGATACGCAGTATTTT; cdr3_aa: CASREDFSTDTQYF
j_call: TRBJ1-2; v_call: TRBV15; d_call: TRBD1; cdr3_nt: TGTGCCACCCCGGGACAGGGGGTTGGTGGCTACACCTTC; cdr3_aa: CATPGQGVGGYTF
j_call: TRBJ1-4; v_call: TRBV7-2; d_call: -; cdr3_nt: TGTGCCAGCAGCCCAGGCAATTCTGCAACTAATGAAAAACTGTTTTTT; cdr3_aa: CASSPGNSATNEKLFF
j_call: TRBJ2-3; v_call: TRBV29-1; d_call: -; cdr3_nt: TGCAGCTCCTGGGCCCCTCACACAGATACGCAGTATTTT; cdr3_aa: CSSWAPHTDTQYF
j_call: TRBJ1-2; v_call: TRBV28; d_call: -; cdr3_nt: TGTGCCAGCAGTGTGGGGGGCAGTATGATCGGCTACACCTTC; cdr3_aa: CASSVGGSMIGYTF
j_call: TRBJ1-4; v_call: TRBV2; d_call: TRBD1; cdr3_nt: TGTGCCAGCAGTTTGGACAGGGGAGATGAAAAACTGTTTTTT; cdr3_aa: CASSLDRGDEKLFF
j_call: TRBJ2-2; v_call: TRBV10-1; d_call: -; cdr3_nt: TGCGCCAGCAGTCAGCCGGGCAGGGAGACAGGCACCGGGGAGCTGTTTTTT; cdr3_aa: CASSQPGRETGTGELFF
j_call: TRBJ1-4; v_call: TRBV27; d_call: -; cdr3_nt: TGTGCCAGCAGATTTCGGGCCGCCGGGAGTGAAAAACTGTTTTTT; cdr3_aa: CASRFRAAGSEKLFF
j_call: TRBJ2-7; v_call: TRBV6-5; d_call: TRBD1; cdr3_nt: TGTGCCAGCAGTTACTCATTGGGACAGGTACTCTACGAGCAGTACTTC; cdr3_aa: CASSYSLGQVLYEQYF
j_call: TRBJ2-1; v_call: TRBV4-2; d_call: -; cdr3_nt: TGTGCCAGCAGCCAAGAGCCGGGAGTCACCTACAATGAGCAGTTCTTC; cdr3_aa: CASSQEPGVTYNEQFF
j_call: TRBJ2-5; v_call: TRBV9; d_call: TRBD1; cdr3_nt: TGTGCCAGCAGCGAAAGACAGGGGAGCCCCGTGGGAGAGACCCAGTACTTC; cdr3_aa: CASSERQGSPVGETQYF
j_call: TRBJ1-1; v_call: TRBV4-3; d_call: -; cdr3_nt: TGCGCCAGCAGCCAAGACAGGGCAGTTATCTTT; cdr3_aa: CASSQDRAVIF